This passage covers 9 T cell receptor beta chains from one sample sequenced in a study of T cell repertoires and Cas9 in healthy adults. Measured with immunoSEQ multiplex PCR; TCRdb has only the in-frame clones, and not every one. The repertoire holds 13,000 to 15,000 clones, 89% seen once, with around 1.5% in the top ten. Input material: Tregs (CD4+, CD25+, CD127-, CD137-, CD154-) from PBMCs; culture status not recorded. Source of these receptors: a human donor in good health.

V is TRBV5-4 and J is TRBJ2-7; TRBD1 matches at 7 bases. Per germline, CDR1 SGHNT and CDR2 YYREEE (reference sequence). CDR3 size: 16 residues. V lost 4 bases, J lost 6 bases, and 16 bases stayed unmatched. CDR3 coding DNA: TGTGCCAGCAGCCGTTACCGGGACAGCGTAGTAGGCGAGCAGTACTTC. Translation: CASSRYRDSVVGEQYF.

This CDR3 is CASSLNRAVDNSPLHF. In nucleotides, the CDR3 is TGTGCCAGCAGCTTGAATAGGGCGGTCGATAATTCACCCCTCCACTTT. The chain employs TRBV5-5 and TRBJ1-6; no reliable D call. Per germline, CDR1 SGHKS and CDR2 YYEKEE (reference sequence). V lost 1 base, J lost 5 bases, and 13 bases lay in between. The CDR3 has 16 amino acids.

This chain links TRBV7-2 with TRBJ2-2; TRBD2 matches at 8 bases. Germline trimming cut 3 bases from V and 5 bases from J; bases unmatched to any gene: 8. Germline V gene sequence: CDR1 SGHTA, CDR2 FQGNSA. The CDR3 length is 16 residues. The CDR3 reads CASSLRTAGATGELFF. The CDR3, as DNA: TGTGCCAGCAGCTTGCGTACAGCGGGAGCAACCGGGGAGCTGTTTTTT. Full variable domain (missing parts from reference TRBV7-2 and TRBJ2-2): GAGVSQSPSNKVTEKGKDVELRCDPISGHTALYWYRQSLGQGLEFLIYFQGNSAPDKSGLPSDRFSAERTGGSVSTLTIQRTQQEDSAVYLCASSLRTAGATGELFFGEGSRLTVL.

The CDR3 here is CASSLDGTGGTDTQYF. In DNA, the CDR3 is TGCGCCAGCAGCTTAGACGGGACAGGGGGAACAGATACGCAGTATTTT. The chain is built from TRBV5-1 and TRBJ2-3; 11 positions match TRBD1. The CDR3 is made up of 16 amino acids. J was trimmed by 3 bases and V by 2 bases; bases with no gene match: 5. Germline CDR1 and CDR2: SGHRS and YFSETQ.

The CDR3 spells CASNHPGHPKNEQFF. DNA for the CDR3: TGTGCCAGCAACCACCCGGGACACCCTAAGAATGAGCAGTTCTTC. The chain links TRBV2 to TRBJ2-1; TRBD1 is a possible D gene (6 bases). The CDR3 covers 15 residues. Germline V gene data show CDR1 as SNHLY and CDR2 as FYNNEI. V was clipped by 7 bases and J by 7 bases, with 20 bases between them. The full variable domain, rest sourced from reference TRBV2 and TRBJ2-1, is EPEVTQTPSHQVTQMGQEVILRCVPISNHLYFYWYRQILGQKVEFLVSFYNNEISEKSEIFDDQFSVERPDGSNFTLKIRSTKLEDSAMYFCASNHPGHPKNEQFFGPGTRLTVL.

This rearrangement joins TRBV15 to TRBJ1-2; 7 bases are shared with TRBD1. Germline trimming cut 3 bases from V and 4 bases from J; bases unmatched to any gene: 11. Germline lookup yields CDR1 LNHNV and CDR2 YYDKDF (reference sequence). The CDR3 loop spans 16 amino acids. CDR3 loop: CATSRSQSRGIYGYTF. The CDR3 nucleotides read TGTGCCACCAGCAGGTCGCAAAGCAGGGGGATCTATGGCTACACCTTC.

This clone was detected a few times. V gene TRBV18 combines with J gene TRBJ2-7; TRBD1 is a possible D gene (6 bases). The CDR3 is made up of 15 amino acids. Germline loops: CDR1 KGHSH, CDR2 LQKENI. Trimming stripped 3 bases from V and 5 bases from J, with 17 bases between. The CDR3 loop is CASSPVDSRFNEQYV. For the CDR3, the DNA is TGTGCCAGCTCACCTGTGGACAGTCGATTCAACGAGCAGTACGTC.

This clone was counted between two and nine times. This sequence joins TRBV6-6 and TRBJ1-2; D not certain. The CDR3 spans 13 residues. The germline gives CDR1 MNHNY, CDR2 SVGAGI (reference sequence). V dropped 0 bases and J dropped 7 bases, with 9 bases sitting between them. The CDR3 here is CASSYSGSGGYTF. CDR3 in DNA: TGTGCCAGCAGTTACTCCGGGTCCGGTGGCTACACCTTC.

J is TRBJ2-4 and V is TRBV11-2; D perhaps matches TRBD1 (5 bases). CDR1 and CDR2 from the germline V gene are SGHAT and FQNNGV. The V gene lost 1 base and the J gene lost 7 bases, with 14 bases spanning the gap. The CDR3 runs to 15 residues. The CDR3: CASSLGTPPRNIQYF. CDR3 coding DNA: TGTGCCAGCAGCTTAGGGACACCCCCGAGGAACATTCAGTACTTC.